The source of this TCR beta chain is a study of naive and memory T cell subsets. Overall study results and limits: This RNA-based method may be sensitive to activation-related transcript changes.

This clonotype was detected ten times or more. Its antigen remains unknown. Four PCR rounds used nested alpha and beta constant region primers plus the SP2 primer. In TCRdb, the UMI-ligation and nested PCR reads were re-called with MiXCR into one record per CDR3 protein. The sample contains some 25,000 distinct CDR3 sequences, under 6.5% of which appear only once. A UMI-containing oligonucleotide was joined by 3' ligation to the TCR cDNA template. Whole blood, roughly 2.5 ml, came from adult healthy volunteers. Input was roughly 1 to 1000 ng of DNase-treated total RNA without cell sorting. The CDR3 totals 14 residues. Deletions cut 8 bases from V and 0 bases from J, with 13 bases between.

The clonotype was recovered from an adult in good health. The chain joins TRBV12-3 or TRBV12-4 to TRBJ1-2, with no clear D. Input material: blood. The CDR3 region has the DNA TGTGCCAGCTGGACGGGGATGACTAACTATGGCTACACCTTC. The encoded protein is CASWTGMTNYGYTF.